This is a list of T cell receptor beta chains from one sample in a study of blood T cell repertoires in COVID-19. Profiling relied on immunoSEQ multiplex PCR, and the TCRdb table lists in-frame clones only, not all of them. The table has more than 70,000 clones, about 93% seen once; the top ten hold less than 0.8%. The sample comprised peripheral blood. These receptor sequences come from a woman older than 75 with acute or convalescent COVID-19. CDR3s include the opening cysteine and the closing phenylalanine or tryptophan. A D gene is named only where the DNA matches it firmly. Some rows mark clone size as missing; the rest say once, few, many or name a class of expanded clone.

j_call: TRBJ2-1
v_call: TRBV6-2/TRBV6-3
d_call: NA
clone_size: NA
cdr3_nt: TGTGCCAGCAGTTTCGTCCATGAGCAGTTCTTC
cdr3_aa: CASSFVHEQFF

j_call: TRBJ2-7
v_call: TRBV7-8
d_call: TRBD1
clone_size: NA
cdr3_nt: TGTGCCAGCAGCTTAGTTGACAGGGGTCACGAGCAGTACTTC
cdr3_aa: CASSLVDRGHEQYF

j_call: TRBJ1-1
v_call: TRBV24-1
d_call: NA
clone_size: NA
cdr3_nt: TGTGCCACCCAGGGGAGAGCTGGTGAAGCTTTCTTT
cdr3_aa: CATQGRAGEAFF

j_call: TRBJ2-1
v_call: TRBV4-1
d_call: TRBD1
clone_size: NA
cdr3_nt: TGCGCCAGCAGCCAGACCGGGACAGGTGGCTACAATGAGCAGTTCTTC
cdr3_aa: CASSQTGTGGYNEQFF

j_call: TRBJ2-7
v_call: TRBV6-5
d_call: TRBD2
clone_size: NA
cdr3_nt: TGTGCCAGCAGCGATGCGGGGAGGGCAAAACACGAGCAGTACTTC
cdr3_aa: CASSDAGRAKHEQYF

j_call: TRBJ2-1
v_call: TRBV7-8
d_call: TRBD2
clone_size: NA
cdr3_nt: TGTGCCAGCAGCCCCCTCGGGCGGGGGAGCTCCTACAATGAGCAGTTCTTC
cdr3_aa: CASSPLGRGSSYNEQFF

j_call: TRBJ1-1
v_call: TRBV12-5
d_call: TRBD1
clone_size: NA
cdr3_nt: TGTGCTAGTGGACAGGGGGCTGAGAACACTGAAGCTTTCTTT
cdr3_aa: CASGQGAENTEAFF

j_call: TRBJ1-4
v_call: TRBV6-5
d_call: NA
clone_size: NA
cdr3_nt: TGTGCCAGCAGACCCCAGGGAATCGGGGAAAAACTGTTTTTT
cdr3_aa: CASRPQGIGEKLFF

j_call: TRBJ1-5
v_call: TRBV19
d_call: TRBD1
clone_size: NA
cdr3_nt: TGTGCCAGTAGATCGCAGGGGGCCCCCAATCAGCCCCAGCATTTT
cdr3_aa: CASRSQGAPNQPQHF

j_call: TRBJ2-5
v_call: TRBV3-1/TRBV3-2
d_call: TRBD2
clone_size: NA
cdr3_nt: TGTGCCAGCAGCCAAGCGCTAGCGGGGGTCACCGGGGAGACCCAGTACTTC
cdr3_aa: CASSQALAGVTGETQYF

j_call: TRBJ2-1
v_call: TRBV6-5
d_call: TRBD2
clone_size: NA
cdr3_nt: TGTGCCAGCAGTTACGACTTCCGCGGGAGGGTCAATGAGCAGTTCTTC
cdr3_aa: CASSYDFRGRVNEQFF

j_call: TRBJ2-2
v_call: TRBV27
d_call: NA
clone_size: NA
cdr3_nt: TGTGCCAGCCAACTATCTGGCGCCGGGGAGCTGTTTTTT
cdr3_aa: CASQLSGAGELFF

j_call: TRBJ1-3
v_call: TRBV5-6
d_call: NA
clone_size: NA
cdr3_nt: TGTGCCAGCAGCTCACGGGGGGCCGGGTTTGTAAACACCATATATTTT
cdr3_aa: CASSSRGAGFVNTIYF

j_call: TRBJ1-2
v_call: TRBV29-1
d_call: TRBD1
clone_size: once
cdr3_nt: TGCAGCGTTGAAGCAGGGGGGTATGGCTACACCTTC
cdr3_aa: CSVEAGGYGYTF

j_call: TRBJ1-1
v_call: TRBV28
d_call: NA
clone_size: NA
cdr3_nt: TGTGCCAGCAGTACCAGTGTGAACACTGAAGCTTTCTTT
cdr3_aa: CASSTSVNTEAFF

j_call: TRBJ1-2
v_call: TRBV28
d_call: TRBD1
clone_size: NA
cdr3_nt: TGTGCCAGCTCCCAGGGGGCCGGTAGCTATGGCTACACCTTC
cdr3_aa: CASSQGAGSYGYTF

j_call: TRBJ2-2
v_call: TRBV3-1/TRBV3-2
d_call: TRBD1
clone_size: once
cdr3_nt: TGTGCCAGCAGCCTTCTGGGACAGATAAACACCGGGGAGCTGTTTTTT
cdr3_aa: CASSLLGQINTGELFF

j_call: TRBJ2-7
v_call: TRBV6-5
d_call: NA
clone_size: NA
cdr3_nt: TGTGCCAGCAGATCGGTCCGCTACGAGCAGTACTTC
cdr3_aa: CASRSVRYEQYF

j_call: TRBJ1-6
v_call: TRBV10-3
d_call: TRBD1
clone_size: few
cdr3_nt: TGTGCCATCAGTGATATCGCAGGGGGCCATAATTCACCCCTCCACTTT
cdr3_aa: CAISDIAGGHNSPLHF

j_call: TRBJ2-7
v_call: TRBV9
d_call: TRBD1
clone_size: NA
cdr3_nt: TGTGCCAGCAGCCCCCCCGGGACAGAAACGGATGAGCAGTACTTC
cdr3_aa: CASSPPGTETDEQYF